These 27 T cell receptor beta chains share one sample of origin, sequenced in a study of blood T cell repertoires in COVID-19. Repertoires were generated with immunoSEQ multiplex PCR, while TCRdb's copy carries only in-frame clones and drops some. The sample shows 120,000 to 150,000 clones, roughly 76% of them seen only once. The specimen sequenced was peripheral blood. These receptors were obtained from a human donor with acute or convalescent COVID-19. The donor label of this sample is uncertain.

The chain joins TRBV3-1 (or the pseudogene TRBV3-2) to TRBJ1-2; D gene ambiguous. Germline V gene sequence: CDR1 LGHDT, CDR2 YNNKEL (reference sequence). The CDR3 loop spans 13 amino acids. V lost 1 base to trimming and J lost 8 bases, with 11 bases between them. This chain's CDR3 is CASSQVEQWGYTF. The CDR3 bases are TGTGCCAGCAGCCAAGTGGAACAGTGGGGCTACACCTTC.

This clone was seen many times. The chain carries TRBV5-4 and TRBJ2-7; possible D gene TRBD2, 6 bases. This CDR3 spans 15 amino acids. V was pared by 4 bases and J by 3 bases, with 17 bases between. Looked up from germline, CDR1 is SGHNT and CDR2 is YYREEE (reference sequence). The CDR3 region has the DNA TGTGCCAGCAGCAATCCCAGCGGGTTTTACTACGAGCAGTACTTC. This codes for CASSNPSGFYYEQYF.

At least ten counts were recorded for this clone. V and J are TRBV5-6 and TRBJ2-1; no reliable D call. This CDR3 has 14 residues. The V end was cut by 3 bases, the J end by 6 bases, with 13 bases between. The germline V gene encodes CDR1 SGHDT and CDR2 YYEEEE. CDR3 residues: CASSYGSVFNEQFF. Written as DNA, the CDR3 is TGTGCCAGCAGCTATGGTTCAGTGTTCAATGAGCAGTTCTTC.

For the CDR3, the DNA is TGTGCCAGCAGATCGGACAGGGCTGATAATTCACCCCTCCACTTT. It yields the protein CASRSDRADNSPLHF. The rearrangement joins TRBV2 to TRBJ1-6; 8 bases agree with TRBD1. CDR1 and CDR2 from the germline V gene are SNHLY and FYNNEI. This CDR3 spans 15 amino acids. V shed 6 bases, J shed 5 bases, and the junction held 6 bases outside the gene matches.

The chain is built from TRBV30 and TRBJ1-5, with D possibly matching TRBD1 (5 bases). The CDR3 runs 14 residues. Between the trimmed V and J ends, which lost 1 base and 6 bases, there was a span of 13 bases. Germline assignment: CDR1 GTSNPN and CDR2 SVGIG (reference sequence). For the CDR3, the DNA is TGTGCCTGGAGTGGGGGCATTAAGGGTCAGCCCCAGCATTTT. This translates into CAWSGGIKGQPQHF.

The V call is TRBV12-5, the J call TRBJ2-5; D remains ambiguous. Trimming pared 7 bases from V and 0 bases from J, leaving 12 bases between. The germline CDR1 and CDR2 sequences are LGHNT and FRNRAP. The CDR3 contains 14 residues. Here the CDR3 reads CASAIKPNQETQYF. The CDR3 nucleotides are TGTGCTAGTGCCATTAAGCCGAACCAAGAGACCCAGTACTTC. Together with reference TRBV12-5 and TRBJ2-5, the CDR3 gives the full variable domain: DARVTQTPRHKVTEMGQEVTMRCQPILGHNTVFWYRQTMMQGLELLAYFRNRAPLDDSGMPKDRFSAEMPDATLATLKIQPSEPRDSAVYFCASAIKPNQETQYFGPGTRLLVL.

The table lists this clone with a few counts. The chain carries TRBV27 and TRBJ1-2; D remains ambiguous. The germline V gene encodes CDR1 MNHEY and CDR2 SMNVEV (reference sequence). The CDR3 length is 13 residues. The V end was cut by 6 bases, the J end by 1 base, with 9 bases between. The CDR3 DNA reads as TGTGCCAGCAGGGGCAGGATTAACTATGGCTACACCTTC. Protein: CASRGRINYGYTF.

The chain links TRBV19 to TRBJ2-4; tentatively, D is TRBD2 (5 bases). CDR3 length: 14 residues. The V end was cut by 3 bases, the J end by 8 bases, with 14 bases between. CDR1 is LNHDA and CDR2 is SQIVND in the germline V gene (reference sequence). The CDR3 bases are TGTGCCAGTAGTATGCTACACGGAGGAGACATTCAGTACTTC. Translated, it gives CASSMLHGGDIQYF.

The chain links TRBV11-2 to TRBJ2-2, with TRBD2 matching 8 bases. V trimming: 4 bases; J trimming: 6 bases; junction bases outside the gene matches: 13. Germline V gives CDR1 SGHAT, CDR2 FQNNGV. The CDR3 runs 17 residues. DNA of the CDR3: TGTGCCAGCAGCTCAGGAGGAGGGGCGGGGGGCGCCGGGGAGCTGTTTTTT. Its translation is CASSSGGGAGGAGELFF.

The chain uses TRBV9 and TRBJ1-2; TRBD1 matches at 9 bases. The CDR3 runs to 15 residues. CDR1 is SGDLS and CDR2 is YYNGEE in the germline V gene. V lost 4 bases, J lost 3 bases, and 7 bases stayed unmatched. CDR3 bases: TGTGCCAGCAGCTTTACAGGGGGCGCGGACTATGGCTACACCTTC. It specifies CASSFTGGADYGYTF.

This rearrangement joins TRBV6-5 to TRBJ2-1, with D perhaps TRBD1 (5 bases). CDR1 is MNHEY, CDR2 SVGAGI, per germline. V lost 7 bases and J 0 bases, leaving 13 bases between the germline ends. The CDR3 spans 15 residues. This chain's CDR3 is CASTLDTSSYNEQFF. CDR3 DNA sequence: TGTGCCAGCACCTTGGACACGAGCTCCTACAATGAGCAGTTCTTC.

The V call is TRBV29-1, the J call TRBJ1-1; no definite D call. The CDR3 is 13 amino acids. CDR1 and CDR2 (germline): SQVTM, ANQGSEA. V dropped 5 bases and J dropped 0 bases, with 10 bases sitting between them. For the CDR3, the DNA is TGCAGCGTTAGAGAGGGTTTGAACACTGAAGCTTTCTTT. Its translation is CSVREGLNTEAFF.

The chain has TRBV6-5 and TRBJ1-2, with D uncertain. The germline V gene has CDR1 MNHEY and CDR2 SVGAGI. This CDR3 comprises 11 residues. V lost 4 bases to trimming and J lost 7 bases, with 7 bases between them. The DNA of the CDR3 is TGTGCCAGCAGTTCGAGAGGTGGCTACACCTTC. Its protein is CASSSRGGYTF.

This clone was recorded many times. This rearrangement joins TRBV6-1 to TRBJ2-2; TRBD1 aligns across 7 bases. V was pared by 1 base and J by 5 bases, with 10 bases of the junction left unmatched. Germline values: CDR1 MNHNS, CDR2 SASEGT. The CDR3 length is 17 residues. CDR3 coding DNA: TGTGCCAGCAGTGAAGTAAGGAGGACAGGCAATACCGGGGAGCTGTTTTTT. Translated, it gives CASSEVRRTGNTGELFF.

V is TRBV5-1 and J is TRBJ1-4, with D possibly matching TRBD1 (5 bases). The germline V gene has CDR1 SGHRS and CDR2 YFSETQ. The CDR3 runs to 18 residues. The ends were cut back, 4 bases at V and 0 bases at J, with 19 bases in the middle. The CDR3, as DNA: TGCGCCAGCAGCACGGGGGAGGCTCCGTTTGCAACTAATGAAAAACTGTTTTTT. As protein: CASSTGEAPFATNEKLFF.

V usage is TRBV24-1 and J usage is TRBJ2-3; D perhaps matches TRBD1 (6 bases). The V end lost 3 bases, the J end lost 3 bases, and 12 bases lay between the germline ends. Germline V gene sequence: CDR1 KGHDR, CDR2 SFDVKD. The CDR3 totals 15 residues. The CDR3 region has the DNA TGTGCCACCAGTGATCCGGCCAGGGGAACAGATACGCAGTATTTT. It specifies CATSDPARGTDTQYF.

This clone was observed a few times. This rearrangement joins TRBV21-1 to TRBJ1-1; the table's D call, TRBD1, was not checked against the DNA. TRBV21-1 is a recognized pseudogene. The CDR3 sequence is 15 residues long. The CDR3 here is CASSNDRPMNTEAFF. CDR3 sequence (DNA): TGTGCCAGCAGCAACGACAGACCGATGAACACTGAAGCTTTCTTT.

The rearrangement links TRBV7-9 to TRBJ1-3; D not certain. The germline V gene has CDR1 SEHNR and CDR2 FQNEAQ (reference sequence). With 4 bases removed from V and 0 bases from J, the gap between germline ends came to 7 bases. The CDR3 loop spans 14 amino acids. Written as DNA, the CDR3 is TGTGCCAGCAGCTCCGACTTCTCTGGAAACACCATATATTTT. Its translation: CASSSDFSGNTIYF.

The chain employs TRBV5-4 and TRBJ2-7; possibly TRBD1 for D (5 bases). V was cut by 0 bases and J by 6 bases, with 7 bases left in between. This CDR3 is built from 12 residues. Per the germline V gene, CDR1 is SGHNT and CDR2 is YYREEE (reference sequence). The CDR3 sequence is CASSLEGLEQYV. The CDR3 nucleotides are TGTGCCAGCAGCTTGGAGGGGCTCGAGCAGTACGTC.

This chain joins TRBV24-1 and TRBJ2-2; 11 positions match TRBD2. The CDR3 sequence is 18 residues long. CDR1 is KGHDR, CDR2 SFDVKD, per germline. With V trimmed by 4 bases and J by 3 bases, 9 bases remained unmatched. The DNA for the CDR3 is TGTGCCACCAGTGACTCAGGACTAGCGGGCCTTCACACCGGGGAGCTGTTTTTT. This translates into CATSDSGLAGLHTGELFF.

The rearrangement links TRBV12-3 or TRBV12-4 to TRBJ1-2, with D possibly matching TRBD1 (5 bases). The CDR3 extends over 13 amino acids. V was trimmed by 4 bases and J by 12 bases, leaving 18 bases between them. The CDR3: CASSSTGGFGNTF. The CDR3 coding sequence is TGTGCCAGCAGTTCGACGGGGGGTTTTGGAAACACCTTC.

The rearrangement uses TRBV12-5 and TRBJ1-1, with 8 nucleotides matching TRBD1. Germline loops: CDR1 LGHNT, CDR2 FRNRAP. The CDR3 has 16 amino acids. J was trimmed by 0 bases and V by 7 bases; bases with no gene match: 10. In DNA, the CDR3 is TGTGCTAGTGCCTATCAGACAGGGGCGATGAACACTGAAGCTTTCTTT. Its protein is CASAYQTGAMNTEAFF.

This chain joins TRBV9 and TRBJ1-5; D is uncertain. Trimming removed 4 bases from V and 1 base from J, with 9 bases in between. The CDR3 runs 14 residues. Germline assignment: CDR1 SGDLS and CDR2 YYNGEE. The CDR3 spells CASSPDGSNQPQHF. Written as DNA, the CDR3 is TGTGCCAGCAGCCCCGACGGGAGCAATCAGCCCCAGCATTTT.

V gene TRBV2 combines with J gene TRBJ1-4; the D gene is possibly TRBD1 (6 bases). Germline assignment: CDR1 SNHLY and CDR2 FYNNEI. CDR3 length: 14 residues. Trimming removed 3 bases from V and 8 bases from J, with 13 bases in between. The DNA for the CDR3 is TGTGCCAGCAGTGAGAACAGGGCAGGGGAAAAACTGTTTTTT. Translating it yields CASSENRAGEKLFF.

The CDR3 region is CASSLGEGGYSPLHF. For the CDR3, the DNA is TGTGCCAGCAGCTTAGGGGAGGGGGGATATTCACCCCTCCACTTT. The chain links TRBV7-9 to TRBJ1-6; D might be TRBD1 (6 bases). Germline V gene data show CDR1 as SEHNR and CDR2 as FQNEAQ (reference sequence). This CDR3 has 15 amino acids. The V and J ends lost 1 base and 8 bases respectively, with 12 bases between them.

The CDR3 region is CASSPHWTTNSPLHF. CDR3 bases: TGTGCCAGCTCACCCCACTGGACAACAAATTCACCCCTCCACTTT. The chain recombines TRBV18 with TRBJ1-6; D is perhaps TRBD1 (5 bases). CDR1 is KGHSH and CDR2 is LQKENI in the germline V gene. The CDR3 runs to 15 residues. The V end was cut by 3 bases, the J end by 7 bases, with 13 bases between.

This clone was seen a handful of times. The gene calls are TRBV6-1 and TRBJ2-2; unclear D gene. Germline V lookup: CDR1 MNHNS, CDR2 SASEGT. The CDR3 has 14 amino acids. With 2 bases removed from V and 6 bases from J, the gap between germline ends came to 10 bases. The CDR3 DNA reads TGTGCCAGCAGTGAAACGGCAGGCGCCGGGGAGCTGTTTTTT. It is translated as CASSETAGAGELFF.